The 25 T cell receptor beta chains below were found in one sample sequenced in a study of cytomegalovirus exposure and HLA in healthy donors. 60 Vbeta and 13 Jbeta primers were used in PCR. The repertoire was sequenced with immunoSEQ multiplex PCR; TCRdb's copy has only in-frame clones and lacks some. Counted here are some 220,000 clones, approximately 82% occurring once; the ten biggest clones make up about 0.58%. The sequencing sample was made of PBMCs. These TCRs come from a woman between 40 and 50 years old in good health and CMV-seronegative.

This clone was picked up a small number of times. J is TRBJ2-7 and V is TRBV5-1, with D maybe TRBD1 (6 bases). The CDR3 contains 15 residues. Germline values: CDR1 SGHRS, CDR2 YFSETQ. The germline V and J ends were trimmed by 5 bases and 4 bases, with 19 bases remaining between them. In nucleotides, the CDR3 is TGCGCCAGCAGAGCTGTCGAGGGGGTGGGTTACGAGCAGTACTTC. Encoded protein: CASRAVEGVGYEQYF.

The gene calls are TRBV6-5 and TRBJ2-1, with D possibly TRBD1 on 5 matching bases. Trimming removed 6 bases from V and 3 bases from J, with 15 bases in between. CDR1 and CDR2 from the germline V gene are MNHEY and SVGAGI. The CDR3 covers 15 residues. The CDR3 DNA is TGTGCCAGCAGCTCGTCCAGAAGGGGCTACAATGAGCAGTTCTTC. As protein: CASSSSRRGYNEQFF.

As DNA, the CDR3 is TGTGCCAGCAGCTTCCAGGGTAATCATGGGGAGCAGTACTTC. This codes for CASSFQGNHGEQYF. The genes are TRBV7-9 and TRBJ2-7, with a weak D call TRBD1 (5 bases). Trimming took off 3 bases at V and 7 bases at J, with 16 bases between the two ends. CDR1 and CDR2 from the germline V gene are SEHNR and FQNEAQ (reference sequence). The CDR3 is made up of 14 amino acids.

This rearrangement joins TRBV28 to TRBJ1-2; D possibly corresponds to TRBD1 (5 bases). Trimming shortened V by 3 bases and J by 5 bases, and 13 bases separated the two germline ends. From germline, CDR1 is MDHEN and CDR2 SYDVKM. This CDR3 comprises 14 residues. CDR3 loop: CASSLGRKLYGYTF. The CDR3 region has the DNA TGTGCCAGCAGTTTGGGGCGGAAGCTTTATGGCTACACCTTC.

V gene TRBV19 combines with J gene TRBJ1-5; no reliable D call. This CDR3 spans 15 amino acids. Germline loops: CDR1 LNHDA, CDR2 SQIVND (reference sequence). Between the trimmed V and J ends, which lost 4 bases and 0 bases, there was a span of 10 bases. The CDR3 region has the DNA TGTGCCAGTAGTACGACGACATCTAGCAATCAGCCCCAGCATTTT. It yields the protein CASSTTTSSNQPQHF.

The chain joins TRBV29-1 to TRBJ2-2, with a weak D call TRBD1 (5 bases). Between the trimmed V and J ends, which lost 6 bases and 4 bases, there was a span of 15 bases. This CDR3 has 14 residues. Germline CDR1 is SQVTM and CDR2 is ANQGSEA. CDR3 bases: TGCAGCGTGACCACAGGCGCCGGCACCGGGGAGCTGTTTTTT. Translation: CSVTTGAGTGELFF.

The CDR3 sequence: CASSYWTGQVGYTF. Here the CDR3 DNA reads TGTGCCAGCAGTTACTGGACAGGGCAAGTGGGCTACACCTTC. V usage is TRBV6-6 and J usage is TRBJ1-2; 8 bases map to TRBD1. CDR3 length equals 14 residues. J gave up 8 bases and V 1 base, and 6 bases lay outside the gene matches. The germline V gene has CDR1 MNHNY and CDR2 SVGAGI (reference sequence).

The chain employs TRBV19 and TRBJ2-2; 7 bases are shared with TRBD2. Germline V gives CDR1 LNHDA, CDR2 SQIVND (reference sequence). V dropped 8 bases and J dropped 8; count of bases not matched to a gene: 11. The length of the CDR3 is 14 residues. The DNA for the CDR3 is TGTGCCAGTCAGGACCGTGGGGGGGAAGGGGAGCTGTTTTTT. This translates into CASQDRGGEGELFF.

The chain uses TRBV7-9 and TRBJ1-2; 7 nucleotides align to TRBD1. The germline V gene has CDR1 SEHNR and CDR2 FQNEAQ (reference sequence). V shed 4 bases and J 4 bases; nucleotides not matched to a gene: 6. The length of the CDR3 is 14 residues. CDR3: CASSSRDRVYGYTF. CDR3 DNA: TGTGCCAGCAGCTCTCGGGACAGAGTCTATGGCTACACCTTC.

V usage is TRBV6-1 and J usage is TRBJ2-1; 7 bases fit TRBD1. CDR1 and CDR2 (germline): MNHNS, SASEGT. The CDR3 is 13 amino acids. The J segment lost 10 bases and the V segment lost 5 bases, leaving 8 bases of the junction unmatched. The CDR3 DNA reads TGTGCCAGCAGTAAACGCCGGGACAGCGAGCAGTTCTTC. This sequence encodes CASSKRRDSEQFF.

The chain carries TRBV6-5 and TRBJ1-6; unclear D gene. This CDR3 comprises 13 residues. The V end was cut by 2 bases, the J end by 7 bases, with 6 bases between. Germline CDR1 is MNHEY and CDR2 is SVGAGI. The CDR3 loop reads CASSYASNSPLHF. CDR3 sequence (DNA): TGTGCCAGCAGTTACGCGAGCAATTCACCCCTCCACTTT.

The V gene is TRBV18, the J gene TRBJ2-1; no clear D gene. This CDR3 has 11 amino acids. The germline V gene has CDR1 KGHSH and CDR2 LQKENI. The V and J ends lost 3 bases and 9 bases respectively, with 6 bases between them. Here the CDR3 DNA reads TGTGCCAGCTCACCCAATAGTGAGCAGTTCTTC. Its translation: CASSPNSEQFF.

The chain joins TRBV9 to TRBJ1-1; D possibly corresponds to TRBD1 (5 bases). Looked up from germline, CDR1 is SGDLS and CDR2 is YYNGEE. CDR3 size: 13 residues. V dropped 4 bases and J dropped 2 bases, with 9 bases sitting between them. The DNA for the CDR3 is TGTGCCAGCAGCCCCGGGGGAAACACTGAAGCTTTCTTT. Its translation: CASSPGGNTEAFF.

The rearrangement joins TRBV7-2 to TRBJ1-5; the D gene is possibly TRBD1 (5 bases). The CDR3 is made up of 12 amino acids. Germline CDR1 reads SGHTA; CDR2 reads FQGNSA. The V end lost 3 bases, the J end lost 9 bases, and 9 bases lay between the germline ends. CDR3 loop: CASSFAGGPQHF. CDR3 in DNA: TGTGCCAGCAGCTTTGCCGGGGGGCCCCAGCATTTT.

The chain couples TRBV6-5 to TRBJ1-1, with 8 bases that match TRBD1. The CDR3 is made up of 14 amino acids. Germline values: CDR1 MNHEY, CDR2 SVGAGI. V was pared by 0 bases and J by 5 bases, with 2 bases of the junction left unmatched. The DNA for the CDR3 is TGTGCCAGCAGTTACTCGGACAGGGTTACTGAAGCTTTCTTT. It is translated as CASSYSDRVTEAFF.

The DNA for the CDR3 is TGCGCCAGCACCGTAGCGGGGGGTTCCTACGAGCAGTACTTC. Translation: CASTVAGGSYEQYF. The genes are TRBV5-1 and TRBJ2-7; TRBD2 matches 10 bases. CDR1 is SGHRS, CDR2 YFSETQ, per germline. This CDR3 spans 14 amino acids. After removal of 6 bases from V and 1 base from J, the junction contained 4 bases not matched to a gene.

The V gene is TRBV6-1, the J gene TRBJ2-1, with D perhaps matching TRBD1 (6 bases). Germline-derived CDR1 and CDR2 are MNHNS and SASEGT. CDR3 length: 13 residues. V lost 4 bases and J 4 bases, leaving 8 bases between the germline ends. Here the CDR3 reads CASSADRYNEQFF. The CDR3 region has the DNA TGTGCCAGCAGTGCGGACAGATACAATGAGCAGTTCTTC.

The V call is TRBV30, the J call TRBJ1-1; D is perhaps TRBD1 (6 bases). The length of the CDR3 is 12 residues. The V end was cut by 4 bases, the J end by 10 bases, with 16 bases between. Germline V gives CDR1 GTSNPN, CDR2 SVGIG (reference sequence). CDR3: CAWKSGGRLAFF. The CDR3 bases are TGTGCCTGGAAGTCGGGGGGCAGGTTAGCTTTCTTT. Based on the CDR3 plus reference TRBV30 and TRBJ1-1, the full variable domain is SQTIHQWPATLVQPVGSPLSLECTVEGTSNPNLYWYRQAAGRGLQLLFYSVGIGQISSEVPQNLSASRPQDRQFILSSKKLLLSDSGFYLCAWKSGGRLAFFGQGTRLTVV.

This clone has just a few counts. The chain uses TRBV5-8 and TRBJ2-3, with a tentative D call TRBD1 (5 bases). The V end lost 2 bases, the J end lost 0 bases, and 10 bases lay between the germline ends. The CDR3 sequence is 15 residues long. Germline CDR1 and CDR2: SGHTS and YDEGEE. The CDR3 sequence: CASSLRGSSTDTQYF. The CDR3 DNA reads as TGTGCCAGCAGCTTAAGGGGTAGCAGCACAGATACGCAGTATTTT.

The V gene is TRBV2, the J gene TRBJ2-6, with D unclear. Looked up from germline, CDR1 is SNHLY and CDR2 is FYNNEI. Trimming stripped 6 bases from V and 0 bases from J, with 12 bases between. The CDR3 runs 16 residues. CDR3 residues: CASRERIFSGANVLTF. The CDR3 region has the DNA TGTGCCAGCAGAGAGAGAATTTTCTCTGGGGCCAACGTCCTGACTTTC.

V usage is TRBV11-2 and J usage is TRBJ1-1; 8 bases align to TRBD1. Germline V gene sequence: CDR1 SGHAT, CDR2 FQNNGV. The V gene end was trimmed by 2 bases and the J gene end by 10 bases; junction bases not matched to a gene: 15. This CDR3 has 16 amino acids. This CDR3 is CASSLLLRGTGGGAFF. The CDR3 coding sequence is TGTGCCAGCAGCTTACTCCTCCGCGGGACAGGTGGTGGAGCTTTCTTT. Complete variable domain (other parts from reference TRBV11-2 and TRBJ1-1): EAGVAQSPRYKIIEKRQSVAFWCNPISGHATLYWYQQILGQGPKLLIQFQNNGVVDDSQLPKDRFSAERLKGVDSTLKIQPAKLEDSAVYLCASSLLLRGTGGGAFFGQGTRLTVV.

The V and J genes are TRBV28 and TRBJ1-4, with TRBD1 identical over 7 bases. With V trimmed by 11 bases and J by 15 bases, 15 bases remained unmatched. The germline V gene encodes CDR1 MDHEN and CDR2 SYDVKM. The CDR3 spans 12 residues. DNA for the CDR3: TGTGCCGCCCGGGACCAGACAGGGAAGGTGTTTTTT. This codes for CAARDQTGKVFF.

V usage is TRBV4-3 and J usage is TRBJ2-6; tentative D call: TRBD2 (5 bases). V was trimmed by 1 base and J by 0 bases, leaving 16 bases between them. The CDR3 loop spans 19 amino acids. The germline CDR1 and CDR2 sequences are LGHNA and YSLEER. This CDR3 reads CASSQVALARGSGANVLTF. The DNA for the CDR3 is TGCGCCAGCAGCCAAGTGGCCCTGGCCCGGGGCTCTGGGGCCAACGTCCTGACTTTC.

The chain recombines TRBV20-1 with TRBJ1-2; no clear D. The CDR3 consists of 11 residues. Germline V gene sequence: CDR1 DFQATT, CDR2 SNEGSKA (reference sequence). The V end lost 5 bases, the J end lost 4 bases, and 8 bases lay between the germline ends. The DNA of the CDR3 is TGCAGTGCTTCGGGGATCTATGGCTACACCTTC. Amino acid sequence: CSASGIYGYTF.

This clone was seen only a few times. This chain joins TRBV5-1 and TRBJ1-1; 7 nucleotides match TRBD1. The germline gives CDR1 SGHRS, CDR2 YFSETQ. V dropped 5 bases and J dropped 5; count of bases not matched to a gene: 6. The CDR3 totals 13 residues. CDR3 DNA sequence: TGCGCCAGCAGTAACTACAGGGGTACTGAAGCTTTCTTT. Protein sequence: CASSNYRGTEAFF.